A selection of T cell receptor beta chains follows, all from one sample in a study of T cells in Graves' hyperthyroidism and ophthalmopathy. TCRdb analysed the multiplex PCR reads with MiXCR anew, one entry per CDR3 protein. The sample yields approximately 220,000 distinct CDR3 sequences, approximately 16% seen once. Sequencing was carried out using blood. The receptors were gathered from a man aged 40-49 years with Graves' hyperthyroidism. CDR3s include the opening cysteine and the closing phenylalanine or tryptophan. Fields, in order: J gene, V gene, CDR3 protein.

TRBJ2-7 | TRBV28 | CASSPRGGRQYF
TRBJ1-1 | TRBV5-1 | CASNPLPYEAFF
TRBJ1-5 | TRBV6-1 | CASRTGGNGNQPQHF
TRBJ1-2 | TRBV5-6 | CASSLPSAGYTF
TRBJ2-4 | TRBV6-1 | CASSGWDSGGKNIQYF
TRBJ2-7 | TRBV7-6 | CASSRDSLEQYF
TRBJ2-6 | TRBV12-3/TRBV12-4 | CASSLSRLAGVITRTSGANVLTF
TRBJ1-4 | TRBV7-2 | CASSQFGRGEKLFF
TRBJ1-5 | TRBV7-8 | CASSLAGVPLGNQPQHF
TRBJ2-7 | TRBV7-9 | CASSHRASYEQYF
TRBJ2-3 | TRBV18 | CASSPSLTDTQYF
TRBJ1-1 | TRBV20-1 | CSASAGGTEAFF
TRBJ2-3 | TRBV6-1 | CASRDLTDTQYF
TRBJ2-1 | TRBV20-1 | CSASHDSGGRINEQFF
TRBJ2-3 | TRBV2 | CASSDRGTDTQYF
TRBJ1-2 | TRBV12-3/TRBV12-4 | CASTTGAENYGYTF
TRBJ2-4 | TRBV5-6 | CASSLYMTGAVDIQYF
TRBJ1-1 | TRBV18 | CASSPDQDTEAFF
TRBJ1-1 | TRBV7-3 | CASSPGAYTEAFF
TRBJ1-6 | TRBV7-8 | CASSLSAGPFYNSPLHF
TRBJ2-3 | TRBV20-1 | CSARVGGVSSSTDTQYF
TRBJ2-4 | TRBV7-2 | CASSLVGGGNIQYF
TRBJ2-1 | TRBV9 | CASSVRSPLLAGVNEQFF
TRBJ1-6 | TRBV7-9 | CASGRGTGSPLHF
TRBJ1-1 | TRBV2 | CASSQEPNTEAFF
TRBJ2-1 | TRBV7-3 | CASSPKGTYNEQFF
TRBJ2-5 | TRBV11-2 | CAVWSGVGETQYF
TRBJ2-7 | TRBV2 | CASTRDGSYEQYF
TRBJ1-1 | TRBV12-5 | CASGYTGRTEAFF
TRBJ1-2 | TRBV12-3/TRBV12-4 | CASSLTAGLGYTF
TRBJ2-7 | TRBV20-1 | CSAPGADLWEQYF
TRBJ2-2 | TRBV25-1 | CASSSPARTVTGELFF
TRBJ2-7 | TRBV20-1 | CSAGQGPSYEQYF
TRBJ1-2 | TRBV25-1 | CASSHDVLYTF
TRBJ2-7 | TRBV7-2 | CASSLRAGLAGTPFYEQYF
TRBJ1-1 | TRBV5-5 | CASSRTTGGTEAFF
TRBJ2-5 | TRBV6-5 | CASSYSQSGGQETQYF
TRBJ1-1 | TRBV7-3 | CASSSGWDTEAFF
TRBJ2-7 | TRBV6-8 | CASMFRGPYEQYF
TRBJ1-5 | TRBV12-5 | CASGTGINQPQHF
TRBJ2-1 | TRBV5-8 | CASSREPYNEQFF
TRBJ2-1 | TRBV29-1 | CSVPPGEGEQFF